This paragraph covers one T cell receptor beta chain sequence. Its antigen is not known. These data belong to a study of cytomegalovirus exposure and HLA in healthy donors. 60 Vbeta and 13 Jbeta primers were used in PCR. Produced via immunoSEQ multiplex PCR; TCRdb's table is partial and in-frame only. Of about 110,000 clones listed, roughly 82% were seen once; the top ten hold 1.5% to 2%. The CDR3 is 14 residues long. The germline V gene encodes CDR1 MRHNA and CDR2 SNTAGT. V lost 6 bases, J lost 7 bases, and 15 bases lay in between. Notes on the study in general: Listed as cytomegalovirus-associated were 150 to 200 TCR beta chains. HLA-A and HLA-B allele assignments for most subjects were reportedly predicted accurately using TCR beta sequences.

Nominal health characterized the donors when sampled, though unrecorded immune exposures were likely. The V and J genes are TRBV6-4 and TRBJ2-2; possibly TRBD2 for D (5 bases). Specimen: PBMCs. The source is a man aged 45-60 years in good health and CMV-seronegative. The CDR3 reads CASSPGGGGGELFF. DNA for the CDR3: TGTGCCAGCAGCCCTGGAGGCGGAGGCGGGGAGCTGTTTTTT.